A selection of T cell receptor beta chains follows, all from one sample in a study of blood T cell repertoires in COVID-19. The data were produced by immunoSEQ multiplex PCR, yet TCRdb's version contains in-frame clones alone and is incomplete. The table shows 25,000 to 30,000 clones, with 84% occurring only once. The sample taken for sequencing was peripheral blood. These TCRs come from a man aged 70 or older with active COVID-19. Both conserved end residues are part of each CDR3. The order of the fields is clone size, V gene, J gene, D gene, CDR3 DNA, CDR3 protein. A D gene is named only where the DNA matches it firmly. Size is stated for part of the rows, as once, few or many counts, or as a class when the clone is expanded.

NA,TRBV12-3/TRBV12-4,TRBJ1-2,NA,TGTGCCAGCAAAACAGGGAACTATGGCTACACCTTC,CASKTGNYGYTF
NA,TRBV7-2,TRBJ1-4,TRBD1,TGTGCCAGCAGAACAGGGGTTCATAATGAAAAACTGTTTTTT,CASRTGVHNEKLFF
NA,TRBV6-2/TRBV6-3,TRBJ1-6,TRBD1,TGTGCCAGCAGCCCGAAACAGGGGGGCAATTCACCCCTCCACTTT,CASSPKQGGNSPLHF
NA,TRBV19,TRBJ2-5,TRBD1,TGTGCCAGTAGTATTGGGGACAGGGGTCAAGAGACCCAGTACTTC,CASSIGDRGQETQYF
NA,TRBV25-1,TRBJ2-1,TRBD2,TGTGCCAGCAGCAAAACTTCCGGGACTAGAAGCTACAATGAGCAGTTCTTC,CASSKTSGTRSYNEQFF
NA,TRBV4-2,TRBJ1-3,NA,TGTGCCAGCAGCCAAGTCACAGTGGGGGCTTCTGGAAACACCATATATTTT,CASSQVTVGASGNTIYF
NA,TRBV3-1/TRBV3-2,TRBJ2-5,TRBD2,TGTGCCAGCAGCCCTAGCGGGGGTAAAGAGACCCAGTACTTC,CASSPSGGKETQYF
NA,TRBV3-1/TRBV3-2,TRBJ2-2,NA,TGTGCCAGCAGCCAAGGCGGGCGGGTTACCGGGGAGCTGTTTTTT,CASSQGGRVTGELFF
NA,TRBV5-1,TRBJ1-6,NA,TGCGCCAGCAGCTTCGACAGCCACAATTCACCCCTCCACTTT,CASSFDSHNSPLHF
NA,TRBV24-1,TRBJ2-3,NA,TGTGCCACCAGTCTAATGGGCACAGATACGCAGTATTTT,CATSLMGTDTQYF
NA,TRBV5-4,TRBJ2-2,TRBD2,TGTGCCAGCAGCTTGCTAGCGGGGGGCAACACCGGGGAGCTGTTTTTT,CASSLLAGGNTGELFF
NA,TRBV7-9,TRBJ1-2,TRBD1,TGTGCCAGCAGCTTCGCGACAGGGGGCGAAGGCTACACCTTC,CASSFATGGEGYTF
NA,TRBV6-5,TRBJ2-2,NA,TGTGCCAGCAGTTACTCGCGGAGGGCCGGGGAGCTGTTTTTT,CASSYSRRAGELFF
NA,TRBV11-2,TRBJ2-7,NA,TGTGCCAGCAGCCTCGGCAGGGGCCCCTACTACGAGCAGTACTTC,CASSLGRGPYYEQYF
NA,TRBV28,TRBJ1-5,NA,TGTGCCAGCAGCAAAAATTCAGGACAGAATCAGCCCCAGCATTTT,CASSKNSGQNQPQHF
NA,TRBV11-1,TRBJ2-3,TRBD2,TGTGCCAGCAGCTTGGGCCGGGGGGGCGATGTAGATACGCAGTATTTT,CASSLGRGGDVDTQYF
once,TRBV2,TRBJ2-7,NA,TGTGCCAGCACTTGGGAGACCTACGAGCAGTACTTC,CASTWETYEQYF
NA,TRBV5-1,TRBJ2-5,NA,TGCGCCAGCAGCTGGACCGGGACACAGTACCAAGAGACCCAGTACTTC,CASSWTGTQYQETQYF
NA,TRBV7-2,TRBJ1-5,TRBD1,TGTGCCAGCAGCTTTGGACAGGGCAGCAATCAGCCCCAGCATTTT,CASSFGQGSNQPQHF
NA,TRBV24-1,TRBJ2-2,TRBD2,TGTGCCACCAGTGCCGTCCCGACTAGCGGAGGATGGACCGGGGAGCTGTTTTTT,CATSAVPTSGGWTGELFF
NA,TRBV7-2,TRBJ1-6,NA,TGTGCCAGCAGCTACAAGGGGTCCTATAATTCACCCCTCCACTTT,CASSYKGSYNSPLHF
NA,TRBV10-3,TRBJ2-1,TRBD1,TGTGCCATCAGCTTAACAGGGGGGAATGAGCAGTTCTTC,CAISLTGGNEQFF
NA,TRBV27,TRBJ2-1,TRBD1,TGTGCCAGCAGTCTACCGGGACAGGGGCTGATTGAGCAGTTCTTC,CASSLPGQGLIEQFF
few,TRBV9,TRBJ1-2,TRBD1,TGTGCCAGCAGCGCCGCCCCCGACAGGGGCGGATACTATGGCTACACCTTC,CASSAAPDRGGYYGYTF
NA,TRBV29-1,TRBJ1-2,NA,TGCAGCGTCAGGGGAAACTATGGCTACACCTTC,CSVRGNYGYTF
NA,TRBV9,TRBJ1-4,NA,TGTGCCAGCAGTGCCGGGACACCCCCTAATGAAAAACTGTTTTTT,CASSAGTPPNEKLFF
few,TRBV11-3,TRBJ2-1,TRBD2,TGTGCCAGCAGCTTAGGTTGGCGGGGGGGGACTATGACCGATGAGCAGTTCTTC,CASSLGWRGGTMTDEQFF
NA,TRBV7-2,TRBJ2-5,TRBD2,TGTGCCAGCAGCTTAGACCCTAGCGGGGTAGAGACCCAGTACTTC,CASSLDPSGVETQYF
NA,TRBV2,TRBJ2-2,TRBD1,TGTGCCAGCAGCCGGACAGGACAGACCGGGGAGCTGTTTTTT,CASSRTGQTGELFF
NA,TRBV7-3,TRBJ2-1,TRBD2,TGTGCCAGCAGCTTAGGGTGGCTAGCGGGGGGGCCCCGCTACAATGAGCAGTTCTTC,CASSLGWLAGGPRYNEQFF
NA,TRBV15,TRBJ2-1,TRBD2,TGTGCCACCAGCAGATTTAGCGGGGGGGCTTACGAGCAGTTCTTC,CATSRFSGGAYEQFF
NA,TRBV4-1,TRBJ1-2,NA,TGCGCCAGCAGCCGCGGGGGCTCCTATGGCTACACCTTC,CASSRGGSYGYTF
few,TRBV12-3/TRBV12-4,TRBJ2-3,NA,TGTGCCAGCAGTCTAGGGGCCCTGGATACGCAGTATTTT,CASSLGALDTQYF
NA,TRBV7-2,TRBJ2-1,TRBD2,TGTGCCAGCAGCTTAGCGGGACTAGCTAAGGATGAGCAGTTCTTC,CASSLAGLAKDEQFF
NA,TRBV2,TRBJ1-5,TRBD1,TGTGCCAGCAGCGGACAGGGAAATCAGCCCCAGCATTTT,CASSGQGNQPQHF
NA,TRBV30,TRBJ2-7,TRBD1,TGTGCCTGGAAACAGGGGAACCGCTACGAGCAGTACTTC,CAWKQGNRYEQYF
NA,TRBV2,TRBJ1-5,NA,TGTGCCAGCAGTTTACAGCATAGCAATCAGCCCCAGCATTTT,CASSLQHSNQPQHF
NA,TRBV29-1,TRBJ1-1,NA,TGCAGCGCACAACAGGGCAACATGAACACTGAAGCTTTCTTT,CSAQQGNMNTEAFF
NA,TRBV27,TRBJ2-3,TRBD1,TGTGCCAGCAGTTTTACAGGGGACAGGGATACGCAGTATTTT,CASSFTGDRDTQYF
NA,TRBV19,TRBJ1-1,NA,TGTGCCAGTAGTCCCGGCCTGGGAGTGTACACTGAAGCTTTCTTT,CASSPGLGVYTEAFF
NA,TRBV18,TRBJ2-5,TRBD2,TGTGCCAGCTCACTCCCACTAGCGGGCGGCCGGGAGACCCAGTACTTC,CASSLPLAGGRETQYF
once,TRBV12-3/TRBV12-4,TRBJ2-1,NA,TGTGCCAGCAGCCTTGGCGGGAATGAGCAGTTCTTC,CASSLGGNEQFF
few,TRBV19,TRBJ1-2,NA,TGTGCCAGTAGTATAGATCGTTCTAACTATGGCTACACCTTC,CASSIDRSNYGYTF
once,TRBV29-1,TRBJ1-1,TRBD1,TGCAGCGTATCGACAGGGGGGAACACTGAAGCTTTCTTT,CSVSTGGNTEAFF
NA,TRBV3-1/TRBV3-2,TRBJ2-3,TRBD2,TGTGCCAGCAGCTTACTAGCGGGGGCCAGCACAGATACGCAGTATTTT,CASSLLAGASTDTQYF
NA,TRBV5-6,TRBJ2-1,TRBD2,TGTGCCAGCAGCTCAACCGGACTAGCGGGGGGGCCCTCCTACAATGAGCAGTTCTTC,CASSSTGLAGGPSYNEQFF
NA,TRBV12-3/TRBV12-4,TRBJ2-3,NA,TGTGCCAGCAGGCGCAGGGAAGCAGATACGCAGTATTTT,CASRRREADTQYF
NA,TRBV7-2,TRBJ1-1,NA,TGTGCCAGCAGCTTAGAGTTGACATTGAACACTGAAGCTTTCTTT,CASSLELTLNTEAFF
NA,TRBV9,TRBJ2-7,TRBD1,TGTGCCAGCAGCGTAGCACAGGGGCTGGGCGAGCAGTACTTC,CASSVAQGLGEQYF
NA,TRBV5-4,TRBJ1-1,NA,TGTGCCAGCAGCTTGGATTCGGGATCCGCTGAAGCTTTCTTT,CASSLDSGSAEAFF
NA,TRBV5-1,TRBJ2-3,NA,TGCGCCAGCAGCTTGGTGGCAGGGGCGGATACGCAGTATTTT,CASSLVAGADTQYF
NA,TRBV28,TRBJ1-1,NA,TGTGCCAGCAGTGTCGCAGGTATGAACACTGAAGCTTTCTTT,CASSVAGMNTEAFF
few,TRBV5-1,TRBJ1-6,NA,TGCGCCAGCAGCTTGGGGACTCATGCCCCCCTGTCACCCCTCCACTTT,CASSLGTHAPLSPLHF
once,TRBV3-1/TRBV3-2,TRBJ1-1,TRBD1,TGTGCCAGCAGCCACGGGACAGGGACTTCGGACACTGAAGCTTTCTTT,CASSHGTGTSDTEAFF
NA,TRBV6-5,TRBJ1-3,NA,TGTGCCAGCAGGGACAGCTCTGGAAACACCATATATTTT,CASRDSSGNTIYF